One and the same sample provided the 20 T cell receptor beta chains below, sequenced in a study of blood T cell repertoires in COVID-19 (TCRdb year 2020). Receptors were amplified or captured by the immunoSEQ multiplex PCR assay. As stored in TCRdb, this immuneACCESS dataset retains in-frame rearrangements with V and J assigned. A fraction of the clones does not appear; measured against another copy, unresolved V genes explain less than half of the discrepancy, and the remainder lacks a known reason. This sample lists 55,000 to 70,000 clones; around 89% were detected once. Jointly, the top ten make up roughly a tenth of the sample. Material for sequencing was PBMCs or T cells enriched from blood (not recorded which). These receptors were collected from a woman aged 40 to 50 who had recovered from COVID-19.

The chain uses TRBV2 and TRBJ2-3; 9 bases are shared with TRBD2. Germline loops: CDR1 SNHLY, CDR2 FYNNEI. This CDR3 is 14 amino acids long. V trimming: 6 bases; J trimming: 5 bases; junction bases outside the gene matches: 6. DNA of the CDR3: TGTGCCAGCAGGTTAGCGGGGGTCTTAGATACGCAGTATTTT. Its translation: CASRLAGVLDTQYF.

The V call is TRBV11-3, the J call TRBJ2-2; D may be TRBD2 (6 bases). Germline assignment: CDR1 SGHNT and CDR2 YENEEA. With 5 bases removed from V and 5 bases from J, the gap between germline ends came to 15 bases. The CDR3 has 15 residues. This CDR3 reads CASSPRTILTGELFF. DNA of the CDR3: TGTGCCAGCAGCCCTCGGACTATTCTTACCGGGGAGCTGTTTTTT. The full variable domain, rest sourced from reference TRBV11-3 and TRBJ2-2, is EAGVVQSPRYKIIEKKQPVAFWCNPISGHNTLYWYLQNLGQGPELLIRYENEEAVDDSQLPKDRFSAERLKGVDSTLKIQPAELGDSAVYLCASSPRTILTGELFFGEGSRLTVL.

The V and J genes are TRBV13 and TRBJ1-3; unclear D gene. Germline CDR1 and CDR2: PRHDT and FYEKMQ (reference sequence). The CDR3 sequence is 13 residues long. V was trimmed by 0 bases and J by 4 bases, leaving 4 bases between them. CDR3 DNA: TGTGCCAGCAGCTTAGGGGAGGGAAACACCATATATTTT. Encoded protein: CASSLGEGNTIYF.

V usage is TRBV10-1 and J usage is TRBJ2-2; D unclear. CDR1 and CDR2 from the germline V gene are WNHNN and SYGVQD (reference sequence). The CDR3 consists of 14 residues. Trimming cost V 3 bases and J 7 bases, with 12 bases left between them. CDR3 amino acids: CASSETPAGGELFF. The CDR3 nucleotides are TGCGCCAGCAGTGAAACTCCCGCCGGCGGGGAGCTGTTTTTT.

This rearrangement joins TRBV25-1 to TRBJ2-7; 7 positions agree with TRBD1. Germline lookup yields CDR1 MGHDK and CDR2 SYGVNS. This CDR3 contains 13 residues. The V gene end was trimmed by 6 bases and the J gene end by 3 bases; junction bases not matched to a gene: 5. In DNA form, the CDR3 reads TGTGCCAGCAGGTCCGGGACAGTCTACGAGCAGTACTTC. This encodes CASRSGTVYEQYF.

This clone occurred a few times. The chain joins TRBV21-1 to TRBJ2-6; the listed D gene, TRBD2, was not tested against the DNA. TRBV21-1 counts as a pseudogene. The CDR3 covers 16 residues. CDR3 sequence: CASSIPPSSGANVLTF. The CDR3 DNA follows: TGTGCCAGCAGCATCCCTCCGAGCTCTGGGGCCAACGTCCTGACTTTC.

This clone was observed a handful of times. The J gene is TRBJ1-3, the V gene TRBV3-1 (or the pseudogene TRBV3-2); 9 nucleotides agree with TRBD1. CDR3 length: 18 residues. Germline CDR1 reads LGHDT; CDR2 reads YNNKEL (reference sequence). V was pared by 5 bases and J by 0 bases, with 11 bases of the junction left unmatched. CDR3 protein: CASSSGQGRISSGNTIYF. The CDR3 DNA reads TGTGCCAGCAGCTCGGGACAGGGTAGGATCAGCTCTGGAAACACCATATATTTT.

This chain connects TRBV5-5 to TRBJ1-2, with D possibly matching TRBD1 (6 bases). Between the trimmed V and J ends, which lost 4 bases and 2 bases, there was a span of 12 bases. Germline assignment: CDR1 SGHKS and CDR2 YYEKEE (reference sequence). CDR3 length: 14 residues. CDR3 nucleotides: TGTGCCAGCAGCCCGGGGAGGGGGAACTATGGCTACACCTTC. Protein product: CASSPGRGNYGYTF.

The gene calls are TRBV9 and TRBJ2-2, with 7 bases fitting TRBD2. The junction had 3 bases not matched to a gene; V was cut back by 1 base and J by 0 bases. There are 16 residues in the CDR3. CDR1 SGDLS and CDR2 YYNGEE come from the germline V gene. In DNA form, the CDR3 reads TGTGCCAGCAGCGTAACTAGCGTGACGAACACCGGGGAGCTGTTTTTT. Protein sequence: CASSVTSVTNTGELFF.

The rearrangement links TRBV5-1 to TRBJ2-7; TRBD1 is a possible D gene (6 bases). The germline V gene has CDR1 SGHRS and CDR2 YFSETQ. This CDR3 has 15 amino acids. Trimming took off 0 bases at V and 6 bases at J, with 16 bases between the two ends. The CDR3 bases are TGCGCCAGCAGCTTGGACGGACCCCTCAGGGGCGAGCAGTACTTC. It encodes CASSLDGPLRGEQYF.

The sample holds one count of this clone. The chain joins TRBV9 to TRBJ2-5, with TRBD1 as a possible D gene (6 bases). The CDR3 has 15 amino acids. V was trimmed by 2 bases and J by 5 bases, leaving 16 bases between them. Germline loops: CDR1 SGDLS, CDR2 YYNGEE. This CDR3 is CASSVGGGKGETQYF. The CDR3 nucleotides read TGTGCCAGCAGCGTGGGTGGGGGCAAGGGGGAGACCCAGTACTTC.

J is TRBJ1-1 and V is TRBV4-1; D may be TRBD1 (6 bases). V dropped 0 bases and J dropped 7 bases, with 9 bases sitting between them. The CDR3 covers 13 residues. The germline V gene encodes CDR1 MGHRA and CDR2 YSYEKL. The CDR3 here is CASSQDRGHEAFF. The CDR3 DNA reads TGCGCCAGCAGCCAAGATCGGGGACATGAAGCTTTCTTT.

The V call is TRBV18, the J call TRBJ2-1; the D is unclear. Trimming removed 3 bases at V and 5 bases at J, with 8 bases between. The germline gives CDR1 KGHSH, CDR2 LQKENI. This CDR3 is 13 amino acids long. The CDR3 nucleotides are TGTGCCAGCTCACCGCAGGTGGACAATGAGCAGTTCTTC. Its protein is CASSPQVDNEQFF.

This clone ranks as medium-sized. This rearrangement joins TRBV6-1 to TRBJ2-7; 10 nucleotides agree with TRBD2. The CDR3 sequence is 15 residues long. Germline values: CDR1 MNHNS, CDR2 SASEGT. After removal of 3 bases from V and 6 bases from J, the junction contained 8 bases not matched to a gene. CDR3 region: CASSDQAGGPSEQYF. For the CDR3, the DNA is TGTGCCAGCAGTGATCAAGCGGGGGGGCCGTCCGAGCAGTACTTC.

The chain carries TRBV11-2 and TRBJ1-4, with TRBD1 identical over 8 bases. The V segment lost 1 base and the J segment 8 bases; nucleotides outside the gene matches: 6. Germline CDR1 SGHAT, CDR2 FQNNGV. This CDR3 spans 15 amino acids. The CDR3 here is CASSLGQGAREKLFF. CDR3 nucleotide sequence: TGTGCCAGCAGCTTAGGGCAGGGGGCGAGGGAAAAACTGTTTTTT. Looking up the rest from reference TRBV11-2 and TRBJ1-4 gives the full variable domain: EAGVAQSPRYKIIEKRQSVAFWCNPISGHATLYWYQQILGQGPKLLIQFQNNGVVDDSQLPKDRFSAERLKGVDSTLKIQPAKLEDSAVYLCASSLGQGAREKLFFGSGTQLSVL.

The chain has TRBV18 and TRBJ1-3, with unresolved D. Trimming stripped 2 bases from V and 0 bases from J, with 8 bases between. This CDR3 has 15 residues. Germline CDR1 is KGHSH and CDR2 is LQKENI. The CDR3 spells CASSPERHSGNTIYF. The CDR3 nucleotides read TGTGCCAGCTCACCAGAGCGCCACTCTGGAAACACCATATATTTT.

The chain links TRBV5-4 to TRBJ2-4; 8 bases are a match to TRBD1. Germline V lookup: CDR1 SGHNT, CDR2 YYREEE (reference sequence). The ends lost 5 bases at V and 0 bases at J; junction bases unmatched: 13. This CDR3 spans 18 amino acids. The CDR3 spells CASSSASTGALAKNIQYF. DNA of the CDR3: TGTGCCAGCAGTTCCGCCTCGACAGGGGCCCTAGCCAAAAACATTCAGTACTTC.

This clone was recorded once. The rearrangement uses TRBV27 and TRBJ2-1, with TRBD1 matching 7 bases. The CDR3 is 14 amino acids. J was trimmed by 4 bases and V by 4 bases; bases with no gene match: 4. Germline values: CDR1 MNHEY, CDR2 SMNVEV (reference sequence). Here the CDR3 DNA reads TGTGCCAGCAGTTACCGACAGGGTTACAATGAGCAGTTCTTC. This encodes CASSYRQGYNEQFF.

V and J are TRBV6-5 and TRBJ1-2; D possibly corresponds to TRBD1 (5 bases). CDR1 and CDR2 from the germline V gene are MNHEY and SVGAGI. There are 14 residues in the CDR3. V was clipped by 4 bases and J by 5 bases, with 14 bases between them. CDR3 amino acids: CASSLQAGLYGYTF. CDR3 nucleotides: TGTGCCAGCAGTTTACAAGCAGGGCTGTATGGCTACACCTTC.

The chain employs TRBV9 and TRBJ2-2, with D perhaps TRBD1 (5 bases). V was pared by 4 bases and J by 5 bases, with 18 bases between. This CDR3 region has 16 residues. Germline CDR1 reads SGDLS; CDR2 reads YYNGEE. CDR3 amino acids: CASSSHPQGGTGELFF. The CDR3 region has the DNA TGTGCCAGCAGCTCTCACCCCCAGGGTGGGACCGGGGAGCTGTTTTTT.